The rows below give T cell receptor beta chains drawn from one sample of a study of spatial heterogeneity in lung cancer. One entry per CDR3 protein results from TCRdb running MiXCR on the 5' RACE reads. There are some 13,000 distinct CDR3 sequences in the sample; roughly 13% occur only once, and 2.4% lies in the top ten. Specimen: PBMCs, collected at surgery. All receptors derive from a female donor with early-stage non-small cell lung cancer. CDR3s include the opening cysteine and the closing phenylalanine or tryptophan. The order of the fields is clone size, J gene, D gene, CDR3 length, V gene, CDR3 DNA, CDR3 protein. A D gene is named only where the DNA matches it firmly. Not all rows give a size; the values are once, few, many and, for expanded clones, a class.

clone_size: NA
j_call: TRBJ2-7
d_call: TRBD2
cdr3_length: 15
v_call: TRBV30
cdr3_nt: TGTGCCTGGAGTCCCACTAGCGGGGGGGCCTACGAGCAGTACTTC
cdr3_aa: CAWSPTSGGAYEQYF

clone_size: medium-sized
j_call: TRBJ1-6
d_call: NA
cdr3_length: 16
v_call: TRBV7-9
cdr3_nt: TGTGCCAGCAGCTTAGCAGTGTCCTCCTATAATTCACCCCTCCACTTT
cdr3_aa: CASSLAVSSYNSPLHF

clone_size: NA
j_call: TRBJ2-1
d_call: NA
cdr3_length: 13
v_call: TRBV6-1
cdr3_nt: TGTGCCAGCAGTGGCCTGCCAGTCCATGAGCAGTTCTTC
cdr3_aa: CASSGLPVHEQFF

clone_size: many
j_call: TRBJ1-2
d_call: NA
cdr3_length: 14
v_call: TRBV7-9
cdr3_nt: TGTGCCAGTACCCCACCGTGGTCGGTGGATGGCTACACCTTC
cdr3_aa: CASTPPWSVDGYTF

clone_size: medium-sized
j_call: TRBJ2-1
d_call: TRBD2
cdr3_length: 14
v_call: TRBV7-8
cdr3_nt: TGTGCCAGCAGCACCGGGACTAGTGGCAATGAGCAGTTCTTC
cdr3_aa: CASSTGTSGNEQFF

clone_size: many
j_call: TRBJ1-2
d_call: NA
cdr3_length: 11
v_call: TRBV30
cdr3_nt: TGTGCCTGGAGTGGGTACTCGGGGAACACCTTC
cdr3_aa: CAWSGYSGNTF

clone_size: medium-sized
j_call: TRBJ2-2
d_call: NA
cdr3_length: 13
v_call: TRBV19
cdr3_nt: TGTGCCAGTAGTACCCAATACACCGGGGAGCTGTTTTTT
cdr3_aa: CASSTQYTGELFF

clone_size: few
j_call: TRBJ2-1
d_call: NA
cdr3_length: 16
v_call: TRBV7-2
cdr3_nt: TGTGCCAGCAGCTCACAGGGACTCCCGTCGGGGAATGAGCAGTTCTTC
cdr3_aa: CASSSQGLPSGNEQFF

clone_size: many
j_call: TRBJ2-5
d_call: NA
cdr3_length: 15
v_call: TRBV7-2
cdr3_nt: TGTGCCAGCAGCTTCAGACTAGGGACGACAGAGACCCAGTACTTC
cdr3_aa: CASSFRLGTTETQYF

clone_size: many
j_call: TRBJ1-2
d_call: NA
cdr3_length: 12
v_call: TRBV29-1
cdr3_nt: TGCAGCGTTGGTGGGGCGGGCTATGGCTACACCTTC
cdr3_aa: CSVGGAGYGYTF

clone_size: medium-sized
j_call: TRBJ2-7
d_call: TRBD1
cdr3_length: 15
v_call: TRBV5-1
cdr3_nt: TGCGCCAGCAGCTTGGACACAGGGGGATTGAAAGAGCAGTACTTC
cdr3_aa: CASSLDTGGLKEQYF

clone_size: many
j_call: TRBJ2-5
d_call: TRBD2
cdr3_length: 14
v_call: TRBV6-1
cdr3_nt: TGTGCCAGCACCAAGCGACGGGAGGGAGAGACCCAGTACTTC
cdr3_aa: CASTKRREGETQYF

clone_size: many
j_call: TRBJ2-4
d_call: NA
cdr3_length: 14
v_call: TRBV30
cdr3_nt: TGTGCCTGGAGTGTACAAGTTAGTAGGAACATTCAGTACTTC
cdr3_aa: CAWSVQVSRNIQYF

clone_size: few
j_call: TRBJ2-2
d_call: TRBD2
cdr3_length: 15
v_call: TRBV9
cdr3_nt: TGTGCCAGCAGCAGGGGACTAGCGGTGGGCGGGGAGCTGTTTTTT
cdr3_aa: CASSRGLAVGGELFF

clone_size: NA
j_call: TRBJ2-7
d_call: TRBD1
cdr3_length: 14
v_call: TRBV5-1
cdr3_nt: TGCGCCAGCAGCGGGGGACAGGGGGCGGATGAGCAGTACTTC
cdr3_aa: CASSGGQGADEQYF

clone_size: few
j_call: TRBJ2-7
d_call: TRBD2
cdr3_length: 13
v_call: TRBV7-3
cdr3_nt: TGTGCCAGCAGCTCGGGGGGTACCTACGAGCAGTACTTC
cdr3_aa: CASSSGGTYEQYF

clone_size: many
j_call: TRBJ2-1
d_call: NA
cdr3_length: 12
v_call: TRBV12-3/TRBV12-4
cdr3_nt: TGTGCCAGCAGTCTCACTACAGCTGAGCAGTTCTTC
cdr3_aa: CASSLTTAEQFF

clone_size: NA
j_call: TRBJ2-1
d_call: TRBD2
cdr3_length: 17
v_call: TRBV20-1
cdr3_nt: TGCAGTGCTAGAGATAGGACTAGCGGGGGCCACTACAATGAGCAGTTCTTC
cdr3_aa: CSARDRTSGGHYNEQFF

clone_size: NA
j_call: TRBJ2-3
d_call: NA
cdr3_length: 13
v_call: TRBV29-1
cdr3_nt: TGCAGCGTTGAACCGCAGGGAACAGATACGCAGTATTTT
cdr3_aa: CSVEPQGTDTQYF

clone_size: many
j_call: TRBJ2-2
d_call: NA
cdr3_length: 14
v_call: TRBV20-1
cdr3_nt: TGCAGTGCAGGCGGCGCGTTGAACACCGGGGAGCTGTTTTTT
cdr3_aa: CSAGGALNTGELFF

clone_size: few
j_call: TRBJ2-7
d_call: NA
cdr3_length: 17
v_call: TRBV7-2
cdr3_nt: TGTGCCAGCAGCTTAGAAACCCCCTCCCGGGGAAACCACGAGCAGTACTTC
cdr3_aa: CASSLETPSRGNHEQYF

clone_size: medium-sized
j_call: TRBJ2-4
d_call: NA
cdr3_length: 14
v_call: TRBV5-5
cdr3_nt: TGTGCCAGCAGCTTGGACCAAATGGGAAACATTCAGTACTTC
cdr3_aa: CASSLDQMGNIQYF

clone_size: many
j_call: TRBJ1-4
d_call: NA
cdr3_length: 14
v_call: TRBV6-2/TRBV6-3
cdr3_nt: TGTGCCAGCAGTGACGGAACAACTAATGAAAAACTGTTTTTT
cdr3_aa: CASSDGTTNEKLFF

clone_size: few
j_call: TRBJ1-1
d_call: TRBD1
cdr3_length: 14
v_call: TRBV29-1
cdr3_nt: TGCAGCGTCCAGACACAGGGGGCCTTTGGTGAAGCTTTCTTT
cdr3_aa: CSVQTQGAFGEAFF

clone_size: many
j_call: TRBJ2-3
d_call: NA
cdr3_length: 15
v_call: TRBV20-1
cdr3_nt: TGCAGTGCTAGTCCACGGGAGAAAGGAACAGATACGCAGTATTTT
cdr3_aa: CSASPREKGTDTQYF

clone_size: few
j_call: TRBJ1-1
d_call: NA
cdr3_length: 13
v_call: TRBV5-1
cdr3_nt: TGCGCCAGCAGCTTGGCAGGGAACACTGAAGCTTTCTTT
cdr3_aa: CASSLAGNTEAFF

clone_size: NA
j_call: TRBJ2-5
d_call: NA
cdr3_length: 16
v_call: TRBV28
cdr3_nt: TGTGCCAGCAGTTTACTGTCAGAGACAGGCCAAGAGACCCAGTACTTC
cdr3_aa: CASSLLSETGQETQYF

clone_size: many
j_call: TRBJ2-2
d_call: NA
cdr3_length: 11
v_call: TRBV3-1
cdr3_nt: TGTGCCAGCCACAACACCGGGGAGCTGTTTTTT
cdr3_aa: CASHNTGELFF

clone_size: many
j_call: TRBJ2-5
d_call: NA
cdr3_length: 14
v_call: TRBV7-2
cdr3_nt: TGTGCCAGCAGCTTTGCGGCCACTCAAGAGACCCAGTACTTC
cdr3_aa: CASSFAATQETQYF

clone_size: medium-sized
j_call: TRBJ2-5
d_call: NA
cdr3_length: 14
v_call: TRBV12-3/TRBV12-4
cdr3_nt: TGTGCCAGCAGTTTACTTAGTCCCCAAGAGACCCAGTACTTC
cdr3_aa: CASSLLSPQETQYF

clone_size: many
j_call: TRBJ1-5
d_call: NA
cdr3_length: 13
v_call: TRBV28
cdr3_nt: TGTGCCAGCAGGCTCGGGCCAAATATGGCCCAGCATTTT
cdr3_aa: CASRLGPNMAQHF

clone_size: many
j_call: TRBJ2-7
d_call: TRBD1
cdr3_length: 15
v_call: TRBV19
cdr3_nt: TGTGCCAGTAGTATATGGGGGACAGATTCCTACGAGCAGTACTTC
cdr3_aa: CASSIWGTDSYEQYF

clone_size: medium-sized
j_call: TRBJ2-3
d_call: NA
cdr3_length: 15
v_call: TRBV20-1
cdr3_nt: TGCAGTGCGATCCCAGAGGCTAGCGGCACAGATACGCAGTATTTT
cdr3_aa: CSAIPEASGTDTQYF

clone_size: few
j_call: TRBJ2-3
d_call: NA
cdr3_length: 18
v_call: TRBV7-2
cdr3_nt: TGTGCCAGCAGCCTCCATCTGGGGGCCCTTGGAAGCACAGATACGCAGTATTTT
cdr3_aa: CASSLHLGALGSTDTQYF

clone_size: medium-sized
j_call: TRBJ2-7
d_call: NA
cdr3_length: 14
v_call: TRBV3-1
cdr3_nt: TGTGCCAGCAGCCAAACCCTCAACTCCTACGAGCAGTACTTC
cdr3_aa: CASSQTLNSYEQYF

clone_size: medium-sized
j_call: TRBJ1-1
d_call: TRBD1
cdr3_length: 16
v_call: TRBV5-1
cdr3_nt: TGCGCCAGCAGCTCCGGGACAGGGACCCGGTGGACTGAAGCTTTCTTT
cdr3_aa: CASSSGTGTRWTEAFF

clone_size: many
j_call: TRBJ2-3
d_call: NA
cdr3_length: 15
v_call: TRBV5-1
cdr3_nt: TGCGCCAGCACCGTTATAGGAGGCCCCACAGATACGCAGTATTTT
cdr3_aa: CASTVIGGPTDTQYF

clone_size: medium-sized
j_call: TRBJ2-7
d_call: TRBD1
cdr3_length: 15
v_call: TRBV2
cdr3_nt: TGTGCCAGCAGTGTACAGGGGGCCATACCCTACGAGCAGTACTTC
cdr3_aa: CASSVQGAIPYEQYF

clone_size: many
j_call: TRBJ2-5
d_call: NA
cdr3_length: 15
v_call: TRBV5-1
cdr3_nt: TGCGCCAGCAGCTCGGACCCCGGGGGCCAAGAGACCCAGTACTTC
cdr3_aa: CASSSDPGGQETQYF

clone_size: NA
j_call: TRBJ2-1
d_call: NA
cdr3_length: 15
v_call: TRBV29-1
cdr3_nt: TGCAGCGTGCCCCAGGGGGCGGGAGGTTACAATGAGCAGTTCTTC
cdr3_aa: CSVPQGAGGYNEQFF

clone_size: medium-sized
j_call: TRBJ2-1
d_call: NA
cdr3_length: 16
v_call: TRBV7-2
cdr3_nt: TGTGCCAGCAGCTTAGCTTCTAGCGCCTCCTACAATGAGCAGTTCTTC
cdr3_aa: CASSLASSASYNEQFF